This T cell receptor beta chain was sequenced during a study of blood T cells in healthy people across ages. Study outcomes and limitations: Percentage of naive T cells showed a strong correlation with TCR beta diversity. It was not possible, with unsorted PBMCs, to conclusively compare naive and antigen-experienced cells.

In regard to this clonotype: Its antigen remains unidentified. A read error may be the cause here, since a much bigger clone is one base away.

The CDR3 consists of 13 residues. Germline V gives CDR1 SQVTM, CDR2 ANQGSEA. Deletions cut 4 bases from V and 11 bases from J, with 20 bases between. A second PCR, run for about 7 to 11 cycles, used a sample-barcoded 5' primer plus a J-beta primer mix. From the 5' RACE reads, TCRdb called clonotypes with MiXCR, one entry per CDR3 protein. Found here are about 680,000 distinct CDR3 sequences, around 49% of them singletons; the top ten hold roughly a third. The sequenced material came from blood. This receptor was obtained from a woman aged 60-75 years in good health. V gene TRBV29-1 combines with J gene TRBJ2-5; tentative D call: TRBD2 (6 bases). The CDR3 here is CSVVWEVRNEQYF. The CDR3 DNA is TGCAGCGTTGTTTGGGAGGTGAGAAATGAGCAGTACTTC. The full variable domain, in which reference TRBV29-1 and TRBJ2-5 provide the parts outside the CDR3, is SAVISQKPSRDICQRGTSLTIQCQVDSQVTMMFWYRQQPGQSLTLIATANQGSEATYESGFVIDKFPISRPNLTFSTLTVSNMSPEDSSIYLCSVVWEVRNEQYFGPGTRLLVL.